The 13 T cell receptor beta chains given below trace back to one sample, sequenced in a study of blood T cell repertoires in COVID-19. Method: immunoSEQ multiplex PCR; TCRdb's copy keeps in-frame clones and lacks some. The sample shows 100,000 to 150,000 clones, 70% to 85% of them seen only once. The sample taken for sequencing was peripheral blood. These receptors all stem from a woman aged 55-70 years with acute or convalescent COVID-19.

The CDR3, as DNA: TGTGCCAGCAGCCCGGGACTAGCGGGGGGGGTCCCTCGAATTAGCACAGATACGCAGTATTTT. This encodes CASSPGLAGGVPRISTDTQYF. The rearrangement uses TRBV9 and TRBJ2-3, with TRBD2 matching 16 bases. CDR3 length equals 21 residues. The germline gives CDR1 SGDLS, CDR2 YYNGEE. V dropped 4 bases and J dropped 0; count of bases not matched to a gene: 14.

The chain couples TRBV5-5 to TRBJ1-1; maybe TRBD1 (5 bases). The CDR3 extends over 14 amino acids. Germline assignment: CDR1 SGHKS and CDR2 YYEKEE (reference sequence). V lost 1 base and J 4 bases, leaving 11 bases between the germline ends. The CDR3 sequence: CASSLWGVLTEAFF. Written as DNA, the CDR3 is TGTGCCAGCAGCTTGTGGGGGGTACTCACTGAAGCTTTCTTT.

The V gene is TRBV7-8, the J gene TRBJ1-5; D gene ambiguous. V was clipped by 1 base and J by 3 bases, with 4 bases between them. The germline gives CDR1 SGHVS, CDR2 FQNEAQ. The CDR3 sequence is 13 residues long. The CDR3 sequence is CASSLVYNQPQHF. The CDR3 region has the DNA TGTGCCAGCAGCTTAGTCTACAATCAGCCCCAGCATTTT.

The chain has TRBV27 and TRBJ1-1; D might be TRBD1 (6 bases). Germline-derived CDR1 and CDR2 are MNHEY and SMNVEV (reference sequence). Trimming left V 4 bases short and J 1 base short, with 28 bases between. The CDR3 runs 20 residues. CDR3 region: CASSSYRVLLPVTSNTEAFF. CDR3 DNA sequence: TGTGCCAGCAGTTCCTACAGGGTCCTCTTGCCCGTTACTTCGAACACTGAAGCTTTCTTT.

V gene TRBV29-1 combines with J gene TRBJ1-1, with 7 bases that match TRBD1. Trimming took 7 bases from V and 4 from J; bases not matched to a gene: 9. Germline-derived CDR1 and CDR2 are SQVTM and ANQGSEA. The CDR3 runs 13 residues. CDR3 in DNA: TGCAGCGGAGGACAGGTCCAATCCACTGAAGCTTTCTTT. It specifies CSGGQVQSTEAFF.

The chain uses TRBV6-1 and TRBJ1-1, with TRBD1 as a possible D gene (6 bases). CDR3 size: 12 residues. V gave up 0 bases and J gave up 7 bases, with 6 bases separating them. In germline, CDR1 is MNHNS, CDR2 SASEGT. The CDR3 region is CASSEAGGEAFF. The CDR3, as DNA: TGTGCCAGCAGTGAAGCAGGGGGTGAAGCTTTCTTT.

This chain uses TRBV13 with TRBJ2-2; TRBD1 matches at 9 bases. The CDR3 loop spans 15 amino acids. Germline values: CDR1 PRHDT, CDR2 FYEKMQ (reference sequence). With 4 bases clipped from V and 5 bases from J, the junction kept 5 bases outside the gene matches. The CDR3 nucleotides are TGTGCCAGCAGCTCGCGGGACAGGGATACCGGGGAGCTGTTTTTT. This codes for CASSSRDRDTGELFF.

This clone turned up a few times. This chain uses TRBV14 with TRBJ1-2; TRBD1 agrees at 7 bases. CDR3 length: 15 residues. Germline trimming cut 4 bases from V and 6 bases from J; bases unmatched to any gene: 11. CDR1 and CDR2 from the germline V gene are SGHDN and FVKESK. CDR3 sequence: CASSPGTVGRDGYTF. CDR3 DNA: TGTGCCAGCAGCCCAGGGACAGTAGGAAGAGATGGCTACACCTTC.

The genes are TRBV7-9 and TRBJ2-7; 8 nucleotides agree with TRBD1. The V segment lost 3 bases and the J segment 7 bases; nucleotides outside the gene matches: 14. CDR1 is SEHNR, CDR2 FQNEAQ, per germline (reference sequence). CDR3 size: 16 residues. The chain's CDR3 is CASSFTIGRGPGEQYF. CDR3 nucleotide sequence: TGTGCCAGCAGCTTTACCATCGGCAGGGGGCCTGGTGAGCAGTACTTC.

This clone appeared many times. V is TRBV6-4 and J is TRBJ2-7; TRBD2 matches at 8 bases. Trimming at V came to 4 bases and at J to 7 bases, leaving 24 bases not matched to a gene. There are 19 residues in the CDR3. The germline V gene encodes CDR1 MRHNA and CDR2 SNTAGT. The CDR3 spells CASSGWPLPGLEGSREQYF. In DNA form, the CDR3 reads TGTGCCAGCAGTGGCTGGCCCCTCCCGGGACTAGAAGGATCGCGGGAGCAGTACTTC.

The V and J genes are TRBV11-2 and TRBJ2-5; 8 bases map to TRBD1. The CDR3 spans 14 residues. CDR1 and CDR2 from the germline V gene are SGHAT and FQNNGV. The V segment lost 2 bases and the J segment 5 bases; nucleotides outside the gene matches: 4. CDR3 sequence: CASSLQGAAETQYF. The CDR3 DNA reads TGTGCCAGCAGCTTACAGGGGGCGGCGGAGACCCAGTACTTC.

The V gene is TRBV19, the J gene TRBJ1-6, with 8 bases lining up with TRBD1. V gave up 3 bases and J gave up 7 bases; unmatched junction bases: 5. CDR1 and CDR2 (germline): LNHDA, SQIVND (reference sequence). The CDR3 sequence is 15 residues long. The CDR3 nucleotides are TGTGCCAGTAGTATTACGGGACAGGCAAATTCACCCCTCCACTTT. It encodes CASSITGQANSPLHF.

The rearrangement uses TRBV11-1 and TRBJ1-6, with 7 bases aligning to TRBD1. Trimming removed 4 bases from V and 8 bases from J; junction bases left unmatched: 5. Germline V gene data show CDR1 as SGHAT and CDR2 as FQDESV (reference sequence). This CDR3 comprises 14 residues. CDR3 nucleotides: TGTGCCAGCAGCTCTCGGGACAGAGATTCACCCCTCCACTTT. As protein: CASSSRDRDSPLHF.